The 23 T cell receptor beta chains presented below share a single source sample, sequenced in a study of T cells in localized non-small cell lung cancer. Measured with immunoSEQ multiplex PCR; TCRdb has only the in-frame clones, and not every one. The sample comprises tens of thousands of clones, 75% to 85% of which are singletons, and roughly 9.8% rests with the top ten. The specimen comprised peripheral blood, sampled before any cancer treatment. These receptors were obtained from a female donor over 55 with stage I lung adenocarcinoma.

This clone was counted a few times. The chain has TRBV30 and TRBJ1-1, with D unclear. Per germline, CDR1 GTSNPN and CDR2 SVGIG (reference sequence). The V end was cut by 7 bases, the J end by 0 bases, with 6 bases between. The CDR3 contains 11 residues. This chain's CDR3 is CASGMNTEAFF. In DNA, the CDR3 is TGTGCCTCGGGCATGAACACTGAAGCTTTCTTT.

This sequence joins TRBV13 and TRBJ2-7; perhaps TRBD2 as D (6 bases). The CDR3 runs 13 residues. The germline CDR1 and CDR2 sequences are PRHDT and FYEKMQ (reference sequence). Trimming took 8 bases from V and 3 from J, leaving 14 bases between them. This CDR3 reads CASWGRPGYEQYF. The CDR3, as DNA: TGTGCCAGCTGGGGGAGGCCAGGCTACGAGCAGTACTTC. The whole variable domain, filled in from reference TRBV13 and TRBJ2-7, reads AAGVIQSPRHLIKEKRETATLKCYPIPRHDTVYWYQQGPGQDPQFLISFYEKMQSDKGSIPDRFSAQQFSDYHSELNMSSLELGDSALYFCASWGRPGYEQYFGPGTRLTVT.

Notes on this clone: Other DNA sequences from this sample encode an identical CDR3 as well. V and J are TRBV11-2 and TRBJ2-4; the D gene is possibly TRBD2 (5 bases). The CDR3 loop spans 11 amino acids. The V and J ends lost 4 bases and 10 bases respectively, with 8 bases between them. Germline V CDR1 and CDR2: SGHAT, FQNNGV. Written as DNA, the CDR3 is TGTGCCAGCAGCTCCCGGGATATTCAGTACTTC. Amino acid sequence: CASSSRDIQYF. The whole variable domain, remainder taken from reference TRBV11-2 and TRBJ2-4, is EAGVAQSPRYKIIEKRQSVAFWCNPISGHATLYWYQQILGQGPKLLIQFQNNGVVDDSQLPKDRFSAERLKGVDSTLKIQPAKLEDSAVYLCASSSRDIQYFGAGTRLSVL.

The CDR3 spells CASSLTGEWTEAFF. The CDR3 DNA sequence: TGTGCCAGCAGCCTTACAGGGGAGTGGACTGAAGCTTTCTTT. The chain has TRBV28 and TRBJ1-1; 7 positions agree with TRBD1. The CDR3 extends over 14 amino acids. The J segment lost 5 bases and the V segment lost 6 bases, leaving 9 bases of the junction unmatched. Per germline, CDR1 MDHEN and CDR2 SYDVKM.

This clone was detected only a few times. The chain uses TRBV5-5 and TRBJ2-7; possible D gene TRBD2, 7 bases. Germline CDR1 and CDR2: SGHKS and YYEKEE (reference sequence). The V end was cut by 2 bases, the J end by 3 bases, with 21 bases between. The CDR3 length is 17 residues. The CDR3 coding sequence is TGTGCCAGCAGCTTAATCTTAATGGGGGGGCTATTCTACGAGCAGTACTTC. Translating it yields CASSLILMGGLFYEQYF.

This clone was seen a handful of times. This sequence joins TRBV4-2 and TRBJ1-2; tentatively, D is TRBD1 (6 bases). Germline V gene lookup returns CDR1 LGHNA and CDR2 YNFKEQ. Trimming shortened V by 1 base and J by 4 bases, and 10 bases separated the two germline ends. The CDR3 runs to 14 residues. The CDR3 region has the DNA TGTGCCAGCAGCCAAGGAACAGGGACCTATGGCTACACCTTC. This encodes CASSQGTGTYGYTF.

This sequence joins TRBV4-2 and TRBJ1-3, with D tentatively TRBD1 (6 bases). The V gene lost 0 bases and the J gene lost 3 bases, with 15 bases spanning the gap. Germline-derived CDR1 and CDR2 are LGHNA and YNFKEQ. The CDR3 runs 17 residues. The CDR3 spells CASSQDPWQGYGNTIYF. The DNA of the CDR3 is TGTGCCAGCAGCCAAGATCCTTGGCAGGGGTATGGAAACACCATATATTTT.

The V and J genes are TRBV7-3 and TRBJ2-2, with D possibly being TRBD1 or TRBD2 (5 bases each). V was clipped by 6 bases and J by 0 bases, with 11 bases between them. This CDR3 is built from 15 residues. Germline V gene lookup returns CDR1 SGHTA and CDR2 FQGTGA. CDR3 sequence (DNA): TGTGCCAGCAGAGGGACGAGTGCGAACACCGGGGAGCTGTTTTTT. It encodes CASRGTSANTGELFF.

The V and J genes are TRBV30 and TRBJ2-7; no reliable D call. Between the trimmed V and J ends, which lost 0 bases and 0 bases, there was a span of 12 bases. The CDR3 is 15 residues long. Germline assignment: CDR1 GTSNPN and CDR2 SVGIG (reference sequence). CDR3 bases: TGTGCCTGGAGTGTAAAAGGCAGTAGCTCCTACGAGCAGTACTTC. As protein: CAWSVKGSSSYEQYF.

This rearrangement joins TRBV6-1 to TRBJ2-3; D not resolved. The germline gives CDR1 MNHNS, CDR2 SASEGT. The CDR3 has 16 residues. Trimming left V 2 bases short and J 0 bases short, with 12 bases between. Here the CDR3 DNA reads TGTGCCAGCAGTGAAAAGGTCACTCCTAGCACAGATACGCAGTATTTT. Amino acids: CASSEKVTPSTDTQYF.

This chain joins TRBV9 and TRBJ1-3; no clear D. Germline V gene lookup returns CDR1 SGDLS and CDR2 YYNGEE. The V end was cut by 0 bases, the J end by 0 bases, with 10 bases between. The CDR3 covers 16 residues. CDR3 protein: CASSVAGAVSGNTIYF. The CDR3, as DNA: TGTGCCAGCAGCGTAGCTGGAGCAGTCTCTGGAAACACCATATATTTT.

The chain combines TRBV7-7 with TRBJ2-7; 8 nucleotides agree with TRBD1. CDR3 length: 15 amino acids. Looked up from germline, CDR1 is SSHAT and CDR2 is FNYEAQ (reference sequence). With 0 bases clipped from V and 3 bases from J, the junction kept 4 bases outside the gene matches. CDR3 coding DNA: TGTGCCAGCAGCTTAGCAGGGGGACAGGACTACGAGCAGTACTTC. It specifies CASSLAGGQDYEQYF.

For this clone: The sample holds other DNA sequences that translate to the same CDR3. The V call is TRBV29-1, the J call TRBJ1-1, with TRBD1 matching over 9 bases. With 3 bases clipped from V and 0 bases from J, the junction kept 5 bases outside the gene matches. CDR3 length equals 15 residues. Looked up from germline, CDR1 is SQVTM and CDR2 is ANQGSEA. The CDR3: CSVELGQGMNTEAFF. CDR3 in DNA: TGCAGCGTTGAGTTGGGACAGGGAATGAACACTGAAGCTTTCTTT.

The CDR3 sequence is CASSQRSSATSSYNEQFF. The CDR3 bases are TGCGCCAGCAGCCAACGATCTAGCGCGACCAGCTCCTACAATGAGCAGTTCTTC. The J gene is TRBJ2-1, the V gene TRBV5-1, with D perhaps matching TRBD2 (6 bases). The V end was cut by 4 bases, the J end by 0 bases, with 20 bases between. The germline gives CDR1 SGHRS, CDR2 YFSETQ. CDR3 length: 18 residues.

The chain employs TRBV5-1 and TRBJ2-3; 10 bases are shared with TRBD2. Trimming cost V 0 bases and J 4 bases; bases outside gene matches: 2. The CDR3 totals 15 residues. Germline values: CDR1 SGHRS, CDR2 YFSETQ. The DNA for the CDR3 is TGCGCCAGCAGCTTGGGGCTAGCGGGAGCAGATACGCAGTATTTT. The encoded protein is CASSLGLAGADTQYF. Variable domain in full (rest from reference TRBV5-1 and TRBJ2-3): KAGVTQTPRYLIKTRGQQVTLSCSPISGHRSVSWYQQTPGQGLQFLFEYFSETQRNKGNFPGRFSGRQFSNSRSEMNVSTLELGDSALYLCASSLGLAGADTQYFGPGTRLTVL.

This sequence joins TRBV14 and TRBJ1-3; 7 bases map to TRBD1. Germline CDR1 reads SGHDN; CDR2 reads FVKESK. CDR3 length: 16 amino acids. V lost 0 bases and J lost 8; bases outside the gene matches: 10. DNA for the CDR3: TGTGCCAGCAGCCAAGAGTGGTCGACAGGGACCGACACCATATATTTT. Translated, it gives CASSQEWSTGTDTIYF.

V and J are TRBV5-1 and TRBJ2-3; 10 bases are shared with TRBD2. J was trimmed by 2 bases and V by 4 bases; bases with no gene match: 7. The germline V gene has CDR1 SGHRS and CDR2 YFSETQ. This CDR3 has 16 amino acids. CDR3 nucleotide sequence: TGCGCCAGCAGCACCGGAAGCGGGAGGGCCACAGATACGCAGTATTTT. Encoded protein: CASSTGSGRATDTQYF. The full variable domain, with the rest looked up from reference TRBV5-1 and TRBJ2-3, is KAGVTQTPRYLIKTRGQQVTLSCSPISGHRSVSWYQQTPGQGLQFLFEYFSETQRNKGNFPGRFSGRQFSNSRSEMNVSTLELGDSALYLCASSTGSGRATDTQYFGPGTRLTVL.

The rearrangement joins TRBV12-5 to TRBJ2-7; no clear D. The ends were cut back, 5 bases at V and 6 bases at J, with 11 bases in the middle. The germline V gene has CDR1 LGHNT and CDR2 FRNRAP. The CDR3 runs to 12 residues. CDR3 coding DNA: TGTGCTAGTGGTCACGAAAAGGGCGAGCAGTACTTC. Encoded protein: CASGHEKGEQYF.

The genes are TRBV10-3 and TRBJ2-7; 7 bases match TRBD1. The CDR3 has 11 residues. In germline, CDR1 is ENHRY, CDR2 SYGVKD. The V and J ends lost 5 bases and 9 bases, in that order; junction bases with no gene match: 4. In nucleotides, the CDR3 is TGTGCCATCAGTCGGACAGGTCGGCAGTACTTC. Protein sequence: CAISRTGRQYF.

The gene calls are TRBV9 and TRBJ2-7; maybe TRBD2 (6 bases). Germline loops: CDR1 SGDLS, CDR2 YYNGEE. The CDR3 is 13 residues long. V shed 4 bases and J shed 4 bases, with 12 bases lying between them. CDR3 amino acids: CASSPTGTYEQYF. The CDR3 DNA is TGTGCCAGCAGCCCCACGGGGACTTACGAGCAGTACTTC.

This clone was detected a few times. The chain's CDR3 is CASSFAEGNYGYTF. For the CDR3, the DNA is TGTGCCAGCAGCTTCGCAGAGGGAAACTATGGCTACACCTTC. The chain employs TRBV7-2 and TRBJ1-2; D gene uncertain. Germline CDR1 SGHTA, CDR2 FQGNSA. V was trimmed by 3 bases and J by 2 bases, leaving 10 bases between them. CDR3 length: 14 amino acids.

This clone was recorded a few times. V is TRBV19 and J is TRBJ1-1, with D perhaps TRBD1 (6 bases). The CDR3 is made up of 14 amino acids. Trimming stripped 3 bases from V and 3 bases from J, with 11 bases between. Germline loops: CDR1 LNHDA, CDR2 SQIVND (reference sequence). In DNA, the CDR3 is TGTGCCAGTAGTATTCAGGGGTACGACACTGAAGCTTTCTTT. As protein: CASSIQGYDTEAFF.

This clone has just a few counts. The chain uses TRBV28 and TRBJ2-7; 8 bases line up with TRBD1. CDR3 length equals 13 residues. Germline lookup yields CDR1 MDHEN and CDR2 SYDVKM. Losses at the gene ends were 6 bases for V and 3 bases for J; bases not matched to a gene: 4. CDR3 in DNA: TGTGCCAGCAGCCCCGACAGGGGCTACGAGCAGTACTTC. Translated, it gives CASSPDRGYEQYF.